Each of the 8 T cell receptor beta chains below was sequenced from the same sample in a study of T-cell memory formation after mild COVID-19. One entry per CDR3 protein, called by TCRdb with MiXCR from the 5' RACE reads. Of about 560,000 distinct CDR3 sequences listed, approximately 21% are singletons. The specimen was PBMCs or a T cell subset sorted from them (not recorded which). These receptors came from an adult woman who had mild COVID-19 (a few samples of this study predate the infection). Cell type and time point are not known.

This clonotype came up a few times. This rearrangement joins TRBV10-3 to TRBJ2-3; 10 bases line up with TRBD2. The germline V gene encodes CDR1 ENHRY and CDR2 SYGVKD. The CDR3 totals 16 residues. Germline trimming cut 5 bases from V and 2 bases from J; bases unmatched to any gene: 7. CDR3 in DNA: TGTGCCATCAGTCGAGTACTAGCGGGATCCACAGATACGCAGTATTTT. Translating it yields CAISRVLAGSTDTQYF.

CDR3 amino acids: CASSLGQGAGTGELFF. CDR3 nucleotide sequence: TGTGCCAGCAGCTTGGGACAGGGGGCCGGCACCGGGGAGCTGTTTTTT. The rearrangement joins TRBV5-6 to TRBJ2-2; 10 bases fit TRBD1. V was clipped by 0 bases and J by 4 bases; unmatched bases: 3. The CDR3 is 16 residues long. Germline-derived CDR1 and CDR2 are SGHDT and YYEEEE. The full variable domain, its missing parts supplied by reference TRBV5-6 and TRBJ2-2, is DAGVTQSPTHLIKTRGQQVTLRCSPKSGHDTVSWYQQALGQGPQFIFQYYEEEERQRGNFPDRFSGHQFPNYSSELNVNALLLGDSALYLCASSLGQGAGTGELFFGEGSRLTVL.

This clonotype was detected only a few times. The chain is built from TRBV5-1 and TRBJ2-7, with 11 bases that match TRBD1. Germline V CDR1 and CDR2: SGHRS, YFSETQ. V dropped 3 bases and J dropped 6; count of bases not matched to a gene: 8. This CDR3 contains 15 residues. This CDR3 is CASSWGGQGAFEQYF. CDR3 in DNA: TGCGCCAGCAGCTGGGGAGGACAGGGGGCGTTCGAGCAGTACTTC.

In its sample, this clonotype ranks as medium-sized. The V call is TRBV7-2, the J call TRBJ2-5, with D perhaps matching TRBD1 (5 bases). The CDR3 loop spans 13 amino acids. Trimming took off 5 bases at V and 0 bases at J, with 7 bases between the two ends. CDR1 SGHTA and CDR2 FQGNSA come from the germline V gene. The DNA for the CDR3 is TGTGCCAGCAGCCCAGGGTACCAAGAGACCCAGTACTTC. Protein: CASSPGYQETQYF.

This clonotype was seen more than once but under ten times. J is TRBJ2-3 and V is TRBV5-1; 8 nucleotides line up with TRBD2. The CDR3 extends over 17 amino acids. Trimming took 0 bases from V and 6 from J; bases not matched to a gene: 12. Germline lookup yields CDR1 SGHRS and CDR2 YFSETQ. CDR3 DNA sequence: TGCGCCAGCAGCTTGGGGGGACTAGTTCCGGATCACGATACGCAGTATTTT. It yields the protein CASSLGGLVPDHDTQYF.

This clonotype was observed many times. V usage is TRBV20-1 and J usage is TRBJ2-5; D may be TRBD2 (5 bases). The germline V gene has CDR1 DFQATT and CDR2 SNEGSKA (reference sequence). The V end was cut by 6 bases, the J end by 5 bases, with 13 bases between. The length of the CDR3 is 12 residues. As DNA, the CDR3 is TGCAGTGCACAGCAGGACTCGGAGACCCAGTACTTC. Protein product: CSAQQDSETQYF.

This chain connects TRBV7-9 to TRBJ1-2; no firm D call. The length of the CDR3 is 15 residues. Germline V gene data show CDR1 as SEHNR and CDR2 as FQNEAQ (reference sequence). The germline V and J ends were trimmed by 3 bases and 6 bases, with 17 bases remaining between them. CDR3 nucleotides: TGTGCCAGCAGCTTCCCTGACGGGAAGGTGGATGGCTACACCTTC. Amino acid sequence: CASSFPDGKVDGYTF.

There are a few counts of this clonotype. This chain joins TRBV4-1 and TRBJ2-2; TRBD1 aligns across 8 bases. CDR1 and CDR2 from the germline V gene are MGHRA and YSYEKL. The J segment lost 3 bases and the V segment lost 5 bases, leaving 8 bases of the junction unmatched. CDR3 length equals 16 residues. DNA for the CDR3: TGCGCCAGCAGCATAGTCGGGACAGGATACACCGGGGAGCTGTTTTTT. This encodes CASSIVGTGYTGELFF.